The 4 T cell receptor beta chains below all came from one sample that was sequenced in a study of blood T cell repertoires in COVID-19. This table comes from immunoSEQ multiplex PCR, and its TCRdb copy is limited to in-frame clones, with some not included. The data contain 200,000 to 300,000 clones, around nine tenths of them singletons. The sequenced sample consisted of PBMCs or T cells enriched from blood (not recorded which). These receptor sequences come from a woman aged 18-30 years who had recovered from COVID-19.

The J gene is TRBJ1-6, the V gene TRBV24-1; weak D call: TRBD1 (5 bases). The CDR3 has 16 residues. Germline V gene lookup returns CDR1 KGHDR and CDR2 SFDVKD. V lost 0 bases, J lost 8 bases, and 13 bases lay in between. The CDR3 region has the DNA TGTGCCACCAGTGATTTGCCGGGGGGTTTCGATTCACCCCTCCACTTT. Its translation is CATSDLPGGFDSPLHF.

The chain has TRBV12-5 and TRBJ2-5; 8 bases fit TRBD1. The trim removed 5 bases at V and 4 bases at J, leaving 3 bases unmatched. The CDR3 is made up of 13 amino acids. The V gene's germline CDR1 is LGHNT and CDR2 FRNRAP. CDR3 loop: CASGKQGGETQYF. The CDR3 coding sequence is TGTGCTAGTGGTAAACAGGGGGGAGAGACCCAGTACTTC.

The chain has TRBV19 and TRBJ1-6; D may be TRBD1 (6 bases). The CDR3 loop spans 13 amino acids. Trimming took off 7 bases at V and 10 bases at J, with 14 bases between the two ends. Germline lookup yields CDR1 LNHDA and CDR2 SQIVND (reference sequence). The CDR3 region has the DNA TGTGCCAGTACCCCGGGGGGCCAATCACCCCTCCACTTT. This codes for CASTPGGQSPLHF.

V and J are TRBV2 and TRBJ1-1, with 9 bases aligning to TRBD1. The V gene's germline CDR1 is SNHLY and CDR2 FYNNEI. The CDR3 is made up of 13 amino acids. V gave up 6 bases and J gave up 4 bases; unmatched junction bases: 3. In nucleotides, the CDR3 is TGTGCCAGCAGGGCGGGACAGGGCACTGAAGCTTTCTTT. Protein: CASRAGQGTEAFF.